A selection of T cell receptor beta chains follows, all from one sample in a study of T cells in Graves' hyperthyroidism and ophthalmopathy. TCRdb ran MiXCR on the multiplex PCR reads and lists one entry per CDR3 protein. Of fewer than 500,000 distinct CDR3 sequences in the sample, over 12% were seen once. Source material: blood. Source of these receptors: a man between 18 and 29 years old with Graves' ophthalmopathy. CDR3s include the opening cysteine and the closing phenylalanine or tryptophan. D genes are given only for firm matches. Not every row has a clone size; where given, it reads once, few, many or a size class.

CDR3	DNA	D	size	V	J
CASSQIPPGAGGYTF	TGTGCCAGCAGCCAGATCCCTCCTGGGGCAGGAGGCTACACCTTC	NA	few	TRBV4-2	TRBJ1-2
CSARDDGGRGEETQYF	TGCAGTGCTAGAGATGATGGGGGGCGAGGAGAAGAGACCCAGTACTTC	NA	many	TRBV20-1	TRBJ2-5
CASSHNERIRDRGFYEQYF	TGTGCCAGCAGTCATAACGAACGGATCCGGGACAGGGGTTTCTACGAGCAGTACTTC	TRBD1	many	TRBV6-1	TRBJ2-7
CASSAQVDGELFF	TGTGCCAGCAGTGCGCAGGTCGACGGGGAGCTGTTTTTT	NA	many	TRBV2	TRBJ2-2
CASVSGGVSDGYTF	TGTGCCAGCGTTTCTGGAGGGGTAAGCGATGGCTACACCTTC	NA	many	TRBV6-2/TRBV6-3	TRBJ1-2
CATWTGRKTQYF	TGTGCCACCTGGACAGGGCGGAAGACCCAGTACTTC	TRBD1	NA	TRBV6-1	TRBJ2-5
CASSLGPSGVYEQYF	TGTGCCAGCAGCTTAGGGCCTAGCGGGGTCTACGAGCAGTACTTC	TRBD2	few	TRBV13	TRBJ2-7
CASSARPVGAEQFF	TGTGCCAGCAGCGCCCGACCAGTGGGGGCCGAGCAGTTCTTC	NA	few	TRBV9	TRBJ2-1
CASSNPDRRTETQYF	TGTGCCAGCAGCAACCCGGACAGAAGAACAGAGACCCAGTACTTC	NA	many	TRBV7-9	TRBJ2-5
CASSLSGQGFFYGYTF	TGTGCCAGCAGCTTGTCGGGACAGGGATTTTTCTATGGCTACACCTTC	TRBD1	NA	TRBV7-2	TRBJ1-2
CAINGVTYEQYF	TGTGCCATTAACGGGGTCACCTACGAGCAGTACTTC	NA	many	TRBV28	TRBJ2-7
CSIRGGNTEAFF	TGCAGTATTCGGGGGGGGAACACTGAAGCTTTCTTT	NA	many	TRBV20-1	TRBJ1-1
CASSVGAANAEAFF	TGCGCCAGCAGCGTTGGGGCGGCGAACGCTGAAGCTTTCTTT	NA	NA	TRBV5-1	TRBJ1-1
CATSREVGPRATGVLFF	TGTGCCACCAGCAGAGAAGTGGGGCCCAGGGCGACTGGCGTACTGTTTTTT	NA	NA	TRBV15	TRBJ1-4
CASSSISRVRGQGKPRQYEQYF	TGCGCCAGCAGCTCTATTTCAAGGGTCCGCGGGCAGGGTAAACCAAGGCAGTACGAGCAGTACTTC	NA	NA	TRBV4-1	TRBJ2-7
CASSPIAGGNQPQHF	TGTGCCAGCTCACCAATCGCCGGGGGCAATCAGCCCCAGCATTTT	NA	few	TRBV18	TRBJ1-5